Listed below are T cell receptor beta chains from one sample, sequenced in a study of blood T cell repertoires in COVID-19. Assay: immunoSEQ multiplex PCR; the TCRdb copy retains only in-frame clones and omits some. Here the sample spans 50,000 to 60,000 clones, 65% to 90% being singletons. Specimen: peripheral blood. These receptor sequences come from a human donor in a cohort sampled during active COVID-19. CDR3s include the opening cysteine and the closing phenylalanine or tryptophan. Fields, in order: D gene, V gene, clone size, J gene, CDR3 protein, CDR3 DNA. D genes are given only for firm matches. Expanded clones get a size class; other rows say once, few or many, or leave the size out.

TRBD2,TRBV28,NA,TRBJ2-1,CAESGRGYEQFF,TGTGCAGAGAGCGGGAGAGGCTATGAGCAGTTCTTC
TRBD2,TRBV4-2,NA,TRBJ2-3,CASSPGLVDTQYF,TGTGCCAGCAGCCCTGGACTAGTAGATACGCAGTATTTT
NA,TRBV6-2/TRBV6-3,NA,TRBJ1-5,CASSSFPAGDQPQHF,TGTGCCAGCAGCTCGTTCCCTGCGGGGGATCAGCCCCAGCATTTT
TRBD2,TRBV6-5,NA,TRBJ2-7,CASSYSVASGYEQYF,TGTGCCAGCAGTTACTCGGTGGCTAGCGGGTACGAGCAGTACTTC
TRBD2,TRBV7-2,NA,TRBJ2-4,CASSPTSGSDIQYF,TGTGCCAGCAGCCCGACTAGCGGGAGCGACATTCAGTACTTC
NA,TRBV19,NA,TRBJ2-2,CASGQSNTGELFF,TGTGCCAGTGGACAGTCGAACACCGGGGAGCTGTTTTTT
TRBD2,TRBV19,NA,TRBJ2-1,CASSIKSAGGLAGGPHNEQFF,TGTGCCAGTAGTATAAAATCCGCAGGGGGACTAGCGGGAGGGCCCCACAATGAGCAGTTCTTC
TRBD1,TRBV11-3,NA,TRBJ2-7,CASSSTGYSYEQYF,TGTGCCAGCAGTTCGACAGGGTACTCCTACGAGCAGTACTTC
TRBD2,TRBV9,NA,TRBJ2-4,CASSVNAGGTGIQYF,TGTGCCAGCAGCGTAAATGCGGGAGGAACGGGCATTCAGTACTTC
TRBD1,TRBV4-1,NA,TRBJ2-7,CASSREGQGVYEQYF,TGCGCCAGCAGCCGGGAGGGACAGGGAGTCTACGAGCAGTACTTC
TRBD1,TRBV24-1,NA,TRBJ1-2,CATSEPTGTGVTGYTF,TGTGCCACCAGTGAGCCAACCGGGACAGGCGTAACTGGCTACACCTTC
TRBD2,TRBV5-1,NA,TRBJ2-5,CASSLSGSEETQYF,TGCGCCAGCAGCCTTAGCGGGAGCGAAGAGACCCAGTACTTC
NA,TRBV29-1,NA,TRBJ2-1,CSVAIGLYNEQFF,TGCAGCGTTGCTATTGGTCTATACAATGAGCAGTTCTTC
TRBD1,TRBV28,NA,TRBJ2-3,CASSLSPGTGESTDTQYF,TGTGCCAGCAGTTTGAGCCCCGGGACAGGAGAGAGCACAGATACGCAGTATTTT
NA,TRBV5-1,NA,TRBJ2-7,CASSIRLEGRNEQYF,TGCGCCAGCAGCATCAGATTGGAGGGCCGGAACGAGCAGTACTTC
NA,TRBV11-2,NA,TRBJ2-1,CASSLPGAEQFF,TGTGCCAGCAGCCTACCAGGGGCTGAGCAGTTCTTC
NA,TRBV28,NA,TRBJ2-2,CASRRPRDSLNTGELFF,TGTGCCAGCAGACGCCCCCGGGACTCATTGAACACCGGGGAGCTGTTTTTT
NA,TRBV4-1,NA,TRBJ2-5,CASSQEGPPGSQETQYF,TGCGCCAGCAGCCAAGAGGGCCCCCCGGGGAGCCAAGAGACCCAGTACTTC
NA,TRBV5-1,NA,TRBJ1-4,CASSSGYNEKLFF,TGCGCCAGCAGTTCGGGATATAACGAAAAACTGTTTTTT
TRBD2,TRBV5-1,NA,TRBJ2-3,CASSGSGFTDTQYF,TGCGCCAGCAGCGGTAGCGGGTTCACAGATACGCAGTATTTT
TRBD2,TRBV29-1,NA,TRBJ2-7,CSVAAGPREQYF,TGCAGCGTTGCAGCGGGACCACGCGAGCAGTACTTC
TRBD2,TRBV5-1,NA,TRBJ2-1,CASSLLAGAGNEQFF,TGCGCCAGCAGCTTGCTCGCGGGAGCCGGCAATGAGCAGTTCTTC
TRBD2,TRBV29-1,few,TRBJ2-7,CSVELAGKYEQYF,TGCAGCGTTGAGCTAGCGGGAAAGTACGAGCAGTACTTC
NA,TRBV29-1,NA,TRBJ2-5,CSVEEQNQETQYF,TGCAGCGTTGAAGAACAGAACCAAGAGACCCAGTACTTC
TRBD1,TRBV6-4,NA,TRBJ2-7,CASSATPGQGAGEQYF,TGTGCCAGCAGTGCCACCCCGGGACAGGGGGCTGGGGAGCAGTACTTC
TRBD2,TRBV11-2,NA,TRBJ2-1,CASSRSTSGRFFKNEQFF,TGTGCCAGCAGCCGATCGACTAGCGGGAGGTTCTTTAAGAATGAGCAGTTCTTC
NA,TRBV30,NA,TRBJ2-1,CAWSSGEHYNEQFF,TGTGCCTGGAGCTCAGGGGAACACTACAATGAGCAGTTCTTC
NA,TRBV27,few,TRBJ1-1,CASSLLPNRVGAFF,TGTGCCAGCAGTTTACTACCCAACAGGGTAGGAGCTTTCTTT
TRBD2,TRBV7-2,once,TRBJ2-1,CASSLLRTSSNNEQFF,TGTGCCAGCAGCCTCTTAAGGACTAGCAGCAACAATGAGCAGTTCTTC
TRBD2,TRBV5-1,NA,TRBJ2-1,CASSPGGATESWDEQFF,TGCGCCAGCAGCCCGGGAGGGGCGACGGAATCGTGGGATGAGCAGTTCTTC
TRBD2,TRBV5-3,NA,TRBJ2-3,CARSLVREGPPSTDTQYF,TGTGCCAGAAGCTTGGTACGGGAGGGCCCCCCCAGCACAGATACGCAGTATTTT
NA,TRBV11-1,NA,TRBJ2-5,CASSLDRAQETQYF,TGTGCCAGCAGCTTAGACAGGGCCCAAGAGACCCAGTACTTC
NA,TRBV4-1,once,TRBJ1-5,CASSQGMGGDQPQHF,TGCGCCAGCAGCCAAGGAATGGGGGGGGATCAGCCCCAGCATTTT
TRBD1,TRBV27,NA,TRBJ2-7,CASSFSGDRAYEQYF,TGTGCCAGCAGTTTTTCTGGGGACAGAGCCTACGAGCAGTACTTC
NA,TRBV10-1,NA,TRBJ2-1,CASSELGGLGDNEQFF,TGCGCCAGCAGTGAGCTGGGGGGATTAGGAGACAATGAGCAGTTCTTC
TRBD2,TRBV7-2,NA,TRBJ2-3,CASSPGLAGGTDTQYF,TGTGCCAGCAGCCCCGGACTAGCGGGAGGTACAGATACGCAGTATTTT
NA,TRBV18,NA,TRBJ2-2,CASSPGLYTGELFF,TGTGCCAGCTCACCGGGACTTTACACCGGGGAGCTGTTTTTT
NA,TRBV11-2,NA,TRBJ2-5,CASTLAGATQGTQYF,TGTGCCAGCACTTTGGCAGGGGCTACCCAAGGGACCCAGTACTTC
NA,TRBV11-2,NA,TRBJ2-1,CASSLVRGREQFF,TGTGCCAGCAGCTTAGTTAGGGGTCGTGAGCAGTTCTTC
NA,TRBV11-2,NA,TRBJ2-7,CASSADRASSYEQYF,TGTGCCAGCAGCGCGGATCGAGCTTCTTCCTACGAGCAGTACTTC
NA,TRBV7-9,NA,TRBJ2-7,CASSPRGGRASYEQYF,TGTGCCAGCAGCCCTCGAGGAGGGAGAGCGTCCTACGAGCAGTACTTC
NA,TRBV10-1,NA,TRBJ2-7,CASSRDTKYEQYF,TGCGCCAGCAGCCGGGACACGAAGTACGAGCAGTACTTC
TRBD2,TRBV4-3,NA,TRBJ2-2,CASSQDLGAGDTGELFF,TGCGCCAGCAGCCAAGATCTCGGAGCGGGAGACACCGGGGAGCTGTTTTTT
TRBD2,TRBV7-2,NA,TRBJ2-1,CASSLRRIAGGNEQFF,TGTGCCAGCAGCCTCAGGAGGATAGCGGGTGGCAATGAGCAGTTCTTC
NA,TRBV28,NA,TRBJ1-1,CASRPNRANTEAFF,TGTGCCAGCCGCCCTAACAGGGCGAACACTGAAGCTTTCTTT
NA,TRBV5-5,NA,TRBJ2-1,CASSLGQWSSYNEQFF,TGTGCCAGCAGCTTGGGGCAGTGGAGCTCCTACAATGAGCAGTTCTTC
TRBD1,TRBV18,NA,TRBJ2-7,CASSSLTGGVRPGEQYF,TGTGCCAGCTCATCGCTGACAGGGGGCGTCCGTCCGGGCGAGCAGTACTTC
NA,TRBV2,NA,TRBJ2-3,CASSVEGVPGTQYF,TGTGCCAGCAGTGTGGAAGGGGTTCCGGGTACGCAGTATTTT
TRBD2,TRBV19,NA,TRBJ2-7,CASSIVASGSSYEQYF,TGTGCCAGTAGTATAGTGGCTAGCGGGAGCTCCTACGAGCAGTACTTC
TRBD2,TRBV6-2/TRBV6-3,few,TRBJ2-7,CASSYSIRRLAGVVSYEQYF,TGTGCCAGCAGTTACTCGATACGGAGACTAGCGGGAGTCGTATCCTACGAGCAGTACTTC
TRBD1,TRBV6-5,once,TRBJ2-3,CASSKRQGSTDTQYF,TGTGCCAGCAGTAAACGACAGGGGTCCACAGATACGCAGTATTTT
NA,TRBV3-1/TRBV3-2,NA,TRBJ1-6,CASSSRGYNSPLHF,TGTGCCAGCAGCAGCAGGGGTTATAATTCACCCCTCCACTTT
TRBD1,TRBV10-3,few,TRBJ2-7,CAISRTTGGGYEQYF,TGTGCCATCAGTCGCACTACAGGGGGCGGCTACGAGCAGTACTTC
NA,TRBV9,NA,TRBJ1-4,CASSPRQLNEKLFF,TGTGCCAGCAGCCCCCGACAGCTTAATGAAAAACTGTTTTTT
NA,TRBV7-9,NA,TRBJ1-1,CASSPSGKNTEAFF,TGTGCCAGCAGCCCAAGCGGGAAGAACACTGAAGCTTTCTTT
NA,TRBV30,NA,TRBJ1-2,CAWNLGAGDGYTF,TGTGCCTGGAACTTGGGGGCTGGCGATGGCTACACCTTC
NA,TRBV5-5,few,TRBJ1-2,CASSPDYYGYTF,TGTGCCAGCAGCCCCGACTACTATGGCTACACCTTC
NA,TRBV6-2/TRBV6-3,NA,TRBJ2-7,CASSWGLTGREQYF,TGTGCCAGCAGTTGGGGCCTTACAGGGAGAGAGCAGTACTTC
TRBD1,TRBV24-1,NA,TRBJ2-7,CATSDSGTGSYEQYF,TGTGCCACCAGTGATTCCGGGACAGGGTCCTACGAGCAGTACTTC